Shown below are 21 T cell receptor beta chains from a single sample sequenced in a study of T cell repertoires in cytomegalovirus infection. These TCRs' antigens remain unknown. MiXCR, applied by TCRdb to the reads, yields one record per CDR3 protein. The sample consists of 450,000 to 650,000 distinct CDR3 sequences, over 35% of them appearing once. The input for sequencing was cultured PBMCs, taken from culture after CMV antigen stimulation. These receptors all stem from a human donor in good health (CMV status not recorded). Some clones in this sample may be carry-over from other donors' samples.

This clonotype was recorded once. The gene calls are TRBV2 and TRBJ1-1; 8 nucleotides align to TRBD1. CDR3 length equals 14 residues. Germline V gene data show CDR1 as SNHLY and CDR2 as FYNNEI. The V segment lost 5 bases and the J segment 4 bases; nucleotides outside the gene matches: 6. The DNA for the CDR3 is TGTGCCAGCAGTAAATCCGGACAGGGCACTGAAGCTTTCTTT. This sequence encodes CASSKSGQGTEAFF.

The J gene is TRBJ1-2, the V gene TRBV2; the match to TRBD1 covers 7 bases. The junction had 13 bases not matched to a gene; V was cut back by 6 bases and J by 6 bases. The CDR3 length is 15 residues. CDR1 is SNHLY, CDR2 FYNNEI, per germline. The CDR3 spells CASRRGRQVGDGYTF. The CDR3 nucleotides are TGTGCCAGCAGGAGGGGGCGACAGGTTGGGGATGGCTACACCTTC.

The V gene is TRBV6-8, the J gene TRBJ2-1, with 10 bases that match TRBD2. The CDR3 covers 16 residues. Germline loops: CDR1 MNHGY, CDR2 SAAAGT. The V and J ends lost 2 bases and 6 bases, in that order; junction bases with no gene match: 7. The CDR3 DNA is TGTGCCAGCAGTTACCGTAGGGTAGCGGGAGGCAATGAGCAGTTCTTC. Translation: CASSYRRVAGGNEQFF.

This chain connects TRBV7-6 to TRBJ2-2, with a possible D match to TRBD2 (6 bases). In germline, CDR1 is SGHVS, CDR2 FNYEAQ. V lost 8 bases to trimming and J lost 4 bases, with 20 bases between them. This CDR3 spans 16 amino acids. This CDR3 is CASSGWGSGSTGELFF. Written as DNA, the CDR3 is TGTGCCAGCTCTGGCTGGGGATCCGGGAGCACCGGGGAGCTGTTTTTT.

This clonotype occurred a few times. The gene calls are TRBV6-1 and TRBJ2-3; no definite D call. The V and J ends lost 8 bases and 7 bases respectively, with 10 bases between them. Germline CDR1 and CDR2: MNHNS and SASEGT. The length of the CDR3 is 11 residues. The CDR3: CASHNVNTQYF. The DNA of the CDR3 is TGTGCCAGCCACAACGTGAATACGCAGTATTTT.

In its sample, this clonotype was seen a few times. The V call is TRBV6-2 or TRBV6-3, the J call TRBJ2-1; 11 bases line up with TRBD2. Unmatched junction bases numbered 12, after V lost 7 bases and J lost 7 bases. The CDR3 has 16 amino acids. The germline CDR1 and CDR2 sequences are MNHEY and SVGEGT. CDR3 in amino acids: CASNDPLAGVLNEQFF. DNA for the CDR3: TGTGCCAGCAACGACCCACTAGCGGGAGTGTTGAATGAGCAGTTCTTC.

In its sample, this clonotype was seen many times. The rearrangement links TRBV7-2 to TRBJ2-3, with D maybe TRBD2 (5 bases). Germline lookup yields CDR1 SGHTA and CDR2 FQGNSA. V gave up 5 bases and J gave up 0 bases, with 18 bases separating them. The CDR3 length is 17 residues. The CDR3 reads CASSPGIDFTSTDTQYF. The DNA of the CDR3 is TGTGCCAGCAGCCCCGGGATTGATTTTACTAGCACAGATACGCAGTATTTT.

The V call is TRBV7-2, the J call TRBJ2-7; 7 nucleotides line up with TRBD2. Germline V gene sequence: CDR1 SGHTA, CDR2 FQGNSA. The CDR3 totals 15 residues. Trimming took 5 bases from V and 1 from J; bases not matched to a gene: 8. DNA for the CDR3: TGTGCCAGCAGCCCGAGTCCTAGCGGATCCTACGAGCAGTACTTC. This translates into CASSPSPSGSYEQYF.

This chain connects TRBV7-9 to TRBJ1-5; D call uncertain. Per the germline V gene, CDR1 is SEHNR and CDR2 is FQNEAQ (reference sequence). The V end lost 5 bases, the J end lost 6 bases, and 11 bases lay between the germline ends. This CDR3 contains 13 residues. The CDR3 protein is CASSHTEGQPQHF. Written as DNA, the CDR3 is TGTGCCAGCAGCCATACCGAGGGTCAGCCCCAGCATTTT.

The chain carries TRBV20-1 and TRBJ1-1, with D maybe TRBD1 (6 bases). Germline V gene sequence: CDR1 DFQATT, CDR2 SNEGSKA (reference sequence). There are 14 residues in the CDR3. V was clipped by 6 bases and J by 7 bases, with 21 bases between them. CDR3 region: CSAGGGRAPGEAFF. Here the CDR3 DNA reads TGCAGTGCGGGGGGGGGCAGGGCACCCGGTGAAGCTTTCTTT.

V is TRBV9 and J is TRBJ2-3, with a tentative D call TRBD2 (5 bases). The germline gives CDR1 SGDLS, CDR2 YYNGEE. Trimming took 2 bases from V and 2 from J, leaving 9 bases between them. This CDR3 is built from 14 residues. CDR3 loop: CASSVTADTDTQYF. CDR3 sequence (DNA): TGTGCCAGCAGCGTTACAGCGGACACAGATACGCAGTATTTT.

V and J are TRBV12-3 or TRBV12-4 and TRBJ2-5, with 9 bases that match TRBD2. The CDR3 has 17 amino acids. The V gene end was trimmed by 6 bases and the J gene end by 0 bases; junction bases not matched to a gene: 11. The CDR3 DNA reads as TGTGCCAGCAGAACGTCGGCAGCGGGGGGTTACCAAGAGACCCAGTACTTC. The encoded protein is CASRTSAAGGYQETQYF.

In its sample, this clonotype was seen a few times. Written as DNA, the CDR3 is TGTGCCAGCAAAGAAGGGGAGGCCACAGATACGCAGTATTTT. Translation gives CASKEGEATDTQYF. The rearrangement joins TRBV6-6 to TRBJ2-3, with D maybe TRBD2 (6 bases). In germline, CDR1 is MNHNY, CDR2 SVGAGI (reference sequence). Trimming shortened V by 7 bases and J by 2 bases, and 13 bases separated the two germline ends. This CDR3 has 14 residues.

V and J are TRBV7-2 and TRBJ2-7; D may correspond to TRBD1 or TRBD2 (5 bases each). The CDR3 spans 16 residues. V lost 2 bases and J 0 bases, leaving 14 bases between the germline ends. In germline, CDR1 is SGHTA, CDR2 FQGNSA. The CDR3 protein is CASSLLGTGYSYEQYF. The CDR3 nucleotides read TGTGCCAGCAGCTTATTGGGGACGGGATACTCCTACGAGCAGTACTTC.

The chain carries TRBV19 and TRBJ2-1; D perhaps matches TRBD2 (5 bases). V lost 5 bases to trimming and J lost 9 bases, with 14 bases between them. The germline V gene has CDR1 LNHDA and CDR2 SQIVND (reference sequence). The CDR3 is 13 amino acids. The CDR3 DNA follows: TGTGCCAGTAGTCGGGCGGGTATGGGTGAGCAGTTCTTC. Protein: CASSRAGMGEQFF.

The chain joins TRBV27 to TRBJ2-3, with D uncertain. The CDR3 loop spans 13 amino acids. Germline V gives CDR1 MNHEY, CDR2 SMNVEV (reference sequence). Trimming removed 2 bases from V and 7 bases from J, with 10 bases in between. The CDR3 sequence is CASSLQPLNTQYF. The CDR3 region has the DNA TGTGCCAGCAGTTTACAGCCCTTGAATACGCAGTATTTT.

The V call is TRBV5-5, the J call TRBJ2-5; D is unresolved. The CDR3 extends over 14 amino acids. Germline lookup yields CDR1 SGHKS and CDR2 YYEKEE (reference sequence). Trimming took 4 bases from V and 0 from J, leaving 10 bases between them. The CDR3 protein is CASSLDLYQETQYF. The CDR3 DNA is TGTGCCAGCAGCCTGGATCTGTACCAAGAGACCCAGTACTTC.

The chain has TRBV4-2 and TRBJ2-2, with unresolved D. With 0 bases removed from V and 1 base from J, the gap between germline ends came to 3 bases. Germline lookup yields CDR1 LGHNA and CDR2 YNFKEQ. The CDR3 is 14 residues long. CDR3 in DNA: TGTGCCAGCAGCCAAGATAGGAACACCGGGGAGCTGTTTTTT. Translated, it gives CASSQDRNTGELFF.

This clonotype turned up a few times. This rearrangement joins TRBV7-9 to TRBJ1-4; unclear D gene. The CDR3 length is 16 residues. Trimming cost V 5 bases and J 3 bases, with 16 bases left between them. Germline V gene data show CDR1 as SEHNR and CDR2 as FQNEAQ (reference sequence). The CDR3 region has the DNA TGTGCCAGCAGCCAAGCAGTGTGGGGTTCTAATGAAAAACTGTTTTTT. Protein sequence: CASSQAVWGSNEKLFF.

Many counts were recorded for this clonotype. The chain links TRBV7-2 to TRBJ2-5, with a possible D match to TRBD1 (6 bases). Germline CDR1 is SGHTA and CDR2 is FQGNSA. V lost 3 bases to trimming and J lost 4 bases, with 9 bases between them. CDR3 length: 13 amino acids. This CDR3 is CASSFNRVETQYF. As DNA, the CDR3 is TGTGCCAGCAGCTTTAACAGGGTAGAGACCCAGTACTTC.

The rearrangement joins TRBV19 to TRBJ2-6; D gene uncertain. V shed 5 bases and J shed 0 bases, with 11 bases lying between them. The CDR3 sequence is 16 residues long. Germline V gene data show CDR1 as LNHDA and CDR2 as SQIVND (reference sequence). CDR3 protein: CASSSVASSGANVLTF. The CDR3 DNA reads as TGTGCCAGTAGTTCCGTCGCAAGCTCTGGGGCCAACGTCCTGACTTTC.